The 21 T cell receptor beta chains below were found in one sample sequenced in a study of CD8 T cells in Susac syndrome (dated by TCRdb to the late 2010s). Libraries were constructed by the immunoSEQ multiplex PCR assay. RNA was extracted with the RNeasy kit and roughly 0.45 to 1 ug was reverse transcribed using random hexamers. Using fastp at Q25 and MiXCR, TCRdb reprocessed the public reads and kept productive beta chains. CDR3 protein duplicates are merged, each entry listing the most common genes and DNA. The table for this sample lists roughly 130,000 distinct CDR3 sequences; 85% to 95% of them were counted only once. The ten largest make up around 0.11% of the sample. The sequenced sample consisted of CD4+ T cells from PBMCs. These receptors were obtained from a human donor with multiple sclerosis.

This chain's CDR3 is CSARAGQGRTDTQYF. CDR3 sequence (DNA): TGCAGTGCTAGGGCGGGACAGGGACGCACAGATACGCAGTATTTT. The chain combines TRBV20-1 with TRBJ2-3; TRBD1 matches at 9 bases. Germline-derived CDR1 and CDR2 are DFQATT and SNEGSKA (reference sequence). The CDR3 sequence is 15 residues long. Trimming took 3 bases from V and 1 from J; bases not matched to a gene: 5.

This clonotype came up once. V gene TRBV30 combines with J gene TRBJ1-5; maybe TRBD1 (5 bases). The V gene lost 3 bases and the J gene lost 6 bases, with 12 bases spanning the gap. This CDR3 is built from 13 residues. The germline V gene encodes CDR1 GTSNPN and CDR2 SVGIG (reference sequence). CDR3 nucleotide sequence: TGTGCCTGGAGGGCACGGGGACCTCAGCCCCAGCATTTT. Translated: CAWRARGPQPQHF.

This chain joins TRBV29-1 and TRBJ2-7, with TRBD2 matching 9 bases. CDR1 is SQVTM, CDR2 ANQGSEA, per germline. J lost 3 bases, V lost 6 bases, and 3 bases had no gene match. The CDR3 contains 12 residues. CDR3 loop: CSVQRGVYEQYF. CDR3 nucleotide sequence: TGCAGCGTCCAGCGGGGGGTCTACGAGCAGTACTTC.

The genes are TRBV20-1 and TRBJ1-1, with D perhaps TRBD1 (5 bases). V was cut by 3 bases and J by 5 bases, with 13 bases left in between. The germline V gene encodes CDR1 DFQATT and CDR2 SNEGSKA (reference sequence). This CDR3 has 13 residues. CDR3 nucleotides: TGCAGTGCTAGTCCCCAGGGAGATACTGAAGCTTTCTTT. It specifies CSASPQGDTEAFF.

The J gene is TRBJ2-7, the V gene TRBV7-2, with D tentatively TRBD2 (7 bases). Germline CDR1 is SGHTA and CDR2 is FQGNSA. This CDR3 spans 14 amino acids. The V end lost 8 bases, the J end lost 4 bases, and 18 bases lay between the germline ends. The CDR3 DNA sequence: TGTGCCAGCCACACCAATGCGGGGGCGTACGAGCAGTACTTC. This gives the protein CASHTNAGAYEQYF.

V and J are TRBV30 and TRBJ1-1; D is ambiguous. The V gene lost 5 bases and the J gene lost 3 bases, with 7 bases spanning the gap. The CDR3 totals 11 residues. The germline gives CDR1 GTSNPN, CDR2 SVGIG (reference sequence). The DNA of the CDR3 is TGTGCCTGGTGGGATTACACTGAAGCTTTCTTT. Its protein product is CAWWDYTEAFF. The entire variable domain, with the rest obtained from reference TRBV30 and TRBJ1-1, is as follows: SQTIHQWPATLVQPVGSPLSLECTVEGTSNPNLYWYRQAAGRGLQLLFYSVGIGQISSEVPQNLSASRPQDRQFILSSKKLLLSDSGFYLCAWWDYTEAFFGQGTRLTVV.

This rearrangement joins TRBV10-3 to TRBJ2-3; 10 bases align to TRBD2. V dropped 3 bases and J dropped 2; count of bases not matched to a gene: 11. CDR1 is ENHRY, CDR2 SYGVKD, per germline. The CDR3 has 18 residues. CDR3 DNA sequence: TGTGCCATCAGTGAACCCGGGATAGCGGGGGGCCCCACAGATACGCAGTATTTT. This gives the protein CAISEPGIAGGPTDTQYF.

This chain connects TRBV2 to TRBJ2-7; D remains unclear. Germline CDR1 SNHLY, CDR2 FYNNEI. The CDR3 is 11 amino acids. V shed 11 bases and J shed 3 bases, with 11 bases lying between them. The CDR3, as DNA: TGTGCCTCCTCAGGTCGCTACGAGCAGTACTTC. This sequence encodes CASSGRYEQYF. Drawing the rest from reference TRBV2 and TRBJ2-7, the complete variable domain is EPEVTQTPSHQVTQMGQEVILRCVPISNHLYFYWYRQILGQKVEFLVSFYNNEISEKSEIFDDQFSVERPDGSNFTLKIRSTKLEDSAMYFCASSGRYEQYFGPGTRLTVT.

The chain has TRBV20-1 and TRBJ2-5, with TRBD1 matching 9 bases. The CDR3 contains 14 residues. Germline-derived CDR1 and CDR2 are DFQATT and SNEGSKA (reference sequence). Trimming removed 6 bases from V and 5 bases from J; junction bases left unmatched: 10. CDR3 sequence (DNA): TGCAGTGCACCGGGACAGGGTATTAGGGAGACCCAGTACTTC. It translates to CSAPGQGIRETQYF.

The chain combines TRBV24-1 with TRBJ2-2; no clear D gene. From germline, CDR1 is KGHDR and CDR2 SFDVKD. V was clipped by 1 base and J by 5 bases, with 7 bases between them. The CDR3 spans 14 residues. As DNA, the CDR3 is TGTGCCACCAGTGATTTCATAGGGACCGGGGAGCTGTTTTTT. It specifies CATSDFIGTGELFF.

The CDR3 loop reads CASSLPTEETQYF. CDR3 bases: TGCGCCAGCAGCTTACCGACAGAAGAGACCCAGTACTTC. The genes are TRBV5-1 and TRBJ2-5, with D perhaps matching TRBD1 (5 bases). The CDR3 runs 13 residues. The germline gives CDR1 SGHRS, CDR2 YFSETQ. The V gene lost 2 bases and the J gene lost 3 bases, with 8 bases spanning the gap.

This CDR3 is CASSPRTGILIEQYF. DNA of the CDR3: TGTGCCAGCAGTCCCAGGACGGGAATACTTATCGAGCAGTACTTC. This chain joins TRBV27 and TRBJ2-7, with D possibly being TRBD2 (5 bases). CDR3 size: 15 residues. The germline V and J ends were trimmed by 5 bases and 6 bases, with 20 bases remaining between them. CDR1 and CDR2 (germline): MNHEY, SMNVEV (reference sequence).

This rearrangement joins TRBV20-1 to TRBJ2-3; D gene ambiguous. This CDR3 has 15 amino acids. Germline V gene sequence: CDR1 DFQATT, CDR2 SNEGSKA (reference sequence). V was pared by 1 base and J by 3 bases, with 14 bases between. The CDR3 nucleotides are TGCAGTGCTAGAGGATCCCTGCGGCGAACAGATACGCAGTATTTT. It specifies CSARGSLRRTDTQYF.

V is TRBV20-1 and J is TRBJ2-4, with 8 bases aligning to TRBD1. Germline V gene sequence: CDR1 DFQATT, CDR2 SNEGSKA (reference sequence). V was pared by 5 bases and J by 9 bases, with 12 bases of the junction left unmatched. The CDR3 runs to 14 residues. The CDR3 DNA follows: TGCAGTGCTCGCTCGGACAGGGTGGGGGGCATTCAGTACTTC. Protein: CSARSDRVGGIQYF.

This rearrangement joins TRBV12-3 or TRBV12-4 to TRBJ2-1; 10 nucleotides line up with TRBD1. The CDR3 is 11 residues long. The ends lost 5 bases at V and 15 bases at J; junction bases unmatched: 4. This CDR3 reads CASSNRQGAFF. DNA for the CDR3: TGTGCCAGCAGTAACAGACAGGGGGCGTTCTTC.

This rearrangement joins TRBV24-1 to TRBJ1-6; 8 nucleotides match TRBD1. The length of the CDR3 is 15 residues. After removal of 3 bases from V and 7 bases from J, the junction contained 4 bases not matched to a gene. The germline V gene encodes CDR1 KGHDR and CDR2 SFDVKD. The CDR3 sequence is CATSDAGTGNSPLHF. Here the CDR3 DNA reads TGTGCCACCAGTGATGCCGGGACAGGAAATTCACCCCTCCACTTT.

This chain connects TRBV15 to TRBJ2-6, with 8 positions matching TRBD1. Germline V gene data show CDR1 as LNHNV and CDR2 as YYDKDF (reference sequence). Trimming took 0 bases from V and 0 from J; bases not matched to a gene: 4. The CDR3 length is 18 residues. The DNA for the CDR3 is TGTGCCACCAGCAGAGACAGGGGGCCGAACTCTGGGGCCAACGTCCTGACTTTC. Protein product: CATSRDRGPNSGANVLTF.

This rearrangement joins TRBV7-9 to TRBJ1-4; D gene ambiguous. Looked up from germline, CDR1 is SEHNR and CDR2 is FQNEAQ (reference sequence). Trimming stripped 5 bases from V and 6 bases from J, with 10 bases between. The CDR3 covers 13 residues. In DNA, the CDR3 is TGTGCCAGCAGCCCCGGACCAGATGAAAAACTGTTTTTT. Amino acid sequence: CASSPGPDEKLFF.

This chain joins TRBV28 and TRBJ1-2; D not resolved. Deletions cut 4 bases from V and 1 base from J, with 7 bases between. The CDR3 has 13 amino acids. The germline V gene encodes CDR1 MDHEN and CDR2 SYDVKM. The CDR3 spells CASSSGFNYGYTF. The CDR3 DNA follows: TGTGCCAGCAGTTCGGGGTTTAACTATGGCTACACCTTC.

The chain carries TRBV20-1 and TRBJ1-5, with TRBD1 matching 12 bases. CDR1 and CDR2 from the germline V gene are DFQATT and SNEGSKA (reference sequence). This CDR3 has 19 residues. The V gene end was trimmed by 6 bases and the J gene end by 6 bases; junction bases not matched to a gene: 21. This CDR3 reads CSAIAPGTGGGLSGQPQHF. The CDR3 coding sequence is TGCAGTGCCATTGCCCCCGGGACAGGGGGCGGTTTGTCTGGTCAGCCCCAGCATTTT.

The V call is TRBV4-1, the J call TRBJ1-1, with 10 bases fitting TRBD1. This CDR3 has 13 amino acids. V gave up 6 bases and J gave up 7 bases; unmatched junction bases: 5. Germline-derived CDR1 and CDR2 are MGHRA and YSYEKL. The CDR3 nucleotides read TGCGCCAGCAGTGACAGGGGGCGCGGTGAAGCTTTCTTT. Its protein is CASSDRGRGEAFF.